Below, 5 T cell receptor beta chains from the same sample are listed, as sequenced in a study of T cell responses to AZD1222 COVID-19 vaccine. Data came from immunoSEQ multiplex PCR; TCRdb stores just in-frame clones and leaves some out. The sample has 150,000 to 200,000 clones, about nine tenths seen once. This material consisted of peripheral blood, taken 28 days after the second AZD1222 dose. All receptors come from an adult who received the AZD1222 COVID-19 vaccine.

This chain joins TRBV4-2 and TRBJ2-7, with 12 nucleotides matching TRBD2. The CDR3 consists of 17 residues. Germline-derived CDR1 and CDR2 are LGHNA and YNFKEQ. V was pared by 1 base and J by 4 bases, with 8 bases of the junction left unmatched. CDR3 nucleotide sequence: TGTGCCAGCAGCCAAGGGACTAGCGGGGTAAATTCTTACGAGCAGTACTTC. It encodes CASSQGTSGVNSYEQYF.

DNA for the CDR3: TGTGCCAGCAGTCAACTTCCCTTATTTCAGAGTACTGAGCCCCAGCATTTT. Translation gives CASSQLPLFQSTEPQHF. The chain carries TRBV6-6 and TRBJ1-5; D remains unclear. The CDR3 has 17 amino acids. V lost 5 bases and J 8 bases, leaving 25 bases between the germline ends. Germline V gives CDR1 MNHNY, CDR2 SVGAGI (reference sequence).

The chain uses TRBV14 and TRBJ2-1; TRBD1 agrees at 11 bases. The CDR3 runs to 15 residues. V gave up 4 bases and J gave up 10 bases; unmatched junction bases: 9. Germline V gene sequence: CDR1 SGHDN, CDR2 FVKESK. The chain's CDR3 is CASSPSGTGGREQFF. The CDR3 DNA sequence: TGTGCCAGCAGCCCGTCCGGGACAGGGGGACGGGAGCAGTTCTTC.

V is TRBV2 and J is TRBJ2-1; the match to TRBD2 covers 7 bases. This CDR3 contains 13 residues. Germline V gives CDR1 SNHLY, CDR2 FYNNEI. V shed 7 bases, J shed 3 bases, and the junction held 3 bases outside the gene matches. CDR3 residues: CASKQRDYNEQFF. The DNA for the CDR3 is TGTGCCAGCAAACAGCGGGACTACAATGAGCAGTTCTTC.

The V call is TRBV3-1 (or the pseudogene TRBV3-2), the J call TRBJ1-4; possible D gene TRBD1, 6 bases. Trimming shortened V by 8 bases and J by 4 bases, and 8 bases separated the two germline ends. Germline CDR1 and CDR2: LGHDT and YNNKEL (reference sequence). The CDR3 contains 12 residues. The CDR3 loop reads CASGTLNEKLFF. CDR3 sequence (DNA): TGTGCCAGCGGGACACTTAATGAAAAACTGTTTTTT.